What follows are 27 T cell receptor beta chains derived from one specimen sequenced in a study of blood T cell repertoires in COVID-19. Method: immunoSEQ multiplex PCR; TCRdb's copy keeps in-frame clones and lacks some. This sample has a few hundred thousand clones, with about 89% found just once. Sequencing was carried out using PBMCs or T cells enriched from blood (not recorded which). The receptors originated from a man aged 35-49 years in a cohort exposed to, infected with or recovered from COVID-19 (not recorded which).

The genes are TRBV27 and TRBJ2-5; 9 bases are shared with TRBD2. Germline V lookup: CDR1 MNHEY, CDR2 SMNVEV (reference sequence). Germline trimming cut 5 bases from V and 4 bases from J; bases unmatched to any gene: 14. The length of the CDR3 is 17 residues. DNA of the CDR3: TGTGCCAGCAGTCCCTCTCGAAGTAGCGGGAGAGCAGAGACCCAGTACTTC. As protein: CASSPSRSSGRAETQYF.

The chain uses TRBV29-1 and TRBJ1-1; D gene ambiguous. CDR1 and CDR2 (germline): SQVTM, ANQGSEA. The V and J ends lost 1 base and 11 bases respectively, with 11 bases between them. The CDR3 consists of 11 residues. In DNA, the CDR3 is TGCAGCGTTGAAGTCGGGAGGAGGGCTTTCTTT. This codes for CSVEVGRRAFF.

This clone was counted once. The chain joins TRBV6-5 to TRBJ1-5; D is perhaps TRBD1 (6 bases). Trimming removed 2 bases from V and 1 base from J, with 9 bases in between. CDR1 is MNHEY, CDR2 SVGAGI, per germline. The CDR3 extends over 15 amino acids. The CDR3 DNA reads as TGTGCCAGCAGTTACGGGAGGGGGAGCAATCAGCCCCAGCATTTT. It is translated as CASSYGRGSNQPQHF.

This chain links TRBV28 with TRBJ1-4; D might be TRBD1 (5 bases). Germline V gives CDR1 MDHEN, CDR2 SYDVKM. This CDR3 has 18 residues. Trimming cost V 0 bases and J 3 bases, with 17 bases left between them. The CDR3 DNA is TGTGCCAGCAGTTTATGGGCTAACGGGGGGATATCTAATGAAAAACTGTTTTTT. Translated, it gives CASSLWANGGISNEKLFF. The entire variable domain, with the rest obtained from reference TRBV28 and TRBJ1-4, is as follows: DVKVTQSSRYLVKRTGEKVFLECVQDMDHENMFWYRQDPGLGLRLIYFSYDVKMKEKGDIPEGYSVSREKKERFSLILESASTNQTSMYLCASSLWANGGISNEKLFFGSGTQLSVL.

This chain connects TRBV4-1 to TRBJ1-1; D is perhaps TRBD1 (6 bases). The ends were cut back, 4 bases at V and 4 bases at J, with 13 bases in the middle. This CDR3 has 14 amino acids. CDR1 and CDR2 from the germline V gene are MGHRA and YSYEKL. Here the CDR3 DNA reads TGCGCCAGCAGCCCCAGGGAGGGGGGCACTGAAGCTTTCTTT. It codes for CASSPREGGTEAFF.

The chain has TRBV19 and TRBJ1-1; possible D gene TRBD1, 6 bases. Germline V gives CDR1 LNHDA, CDR2 SQIVND (reference sequence). The V gene lost 4 bases and the J gene lost 0 bases, with 18 bases spanning the gap. The CDR3 sequence is 17 residues long. The CDR3 protein is CASSKTAGAHLNTEAFF. In DNA, the CDR3 is TGTGCCAGTAGTAAGACCGCGGGGGCGCATTTGAACACTGAAGCTTTCTTT. The whole variable domain, filled in from reference TRBV19 and TRBJ1-1, reads DGGITQSPKYLFRKEGQNVTLSCEQNLNHDAMYWYRQDPGQGLRLIYYSQIVNDFQKGDIAEGYSVSREKKESFPLTVTSAQKNPTAFYLCASSKTAGAHLNTEAFFGQGTRLTVV.

The chain couples TRBV18 to TRBJ1-1; tentative D call: TRBD1 (6 bases). The CDR3 covers 16 residues. CDR1 and CDR2 (germline): KGHSH, LQKENI. Trimming took off 3 bases at V and 2 bases at J, with 16 bases between the two ends. In DNA, the CDR3 is TGTGCCAGCTCACCCAACGGTGGGACAAACAACACTGAAGCTTTCTTT. It translates to CASSPNGGTNNTEAFF.

The chain links TRBV5-1 to TRBJ2-5, with TRBD1 as a possible D gene (6 bases). CDR3 size: 13 residues. Trimming left V 7 bases short and J 5 bases short, with 15 bases between. The germline gives CDR1 SGHRS, CDR2 YFSETQ. Here the CDR3 reads CASPPAGEETQYF. DNA for the CDR3: TGCGCCAGCCCCCCAGCAGGGGAGGAGACCCAGTACTTC.

The rearrangement links TRBV14 to TRBJ1-5; D unresolved. Trimming pared 10 bases from V and 3 bases from J, leaving 13 bases between. The CDR3 has 13 amino acids. In germline, CDR1 is SGHDN, CDR2 FVKESK. The CDR3 loop reads CATSSGFNQPQHF. CDR3 sequence (DNA): TGTGCCACCTCAAGCGGGTTCAATCAGCCCCAGCATTTT.

This clone was counted only a few times. The chain recombines TRBV4-1 with TRBJ2-4; 12 bases are a match to TRBD2. There are 18 residues in the CDR3. CDR1 and CDR2 from the germline V gene are MGHRA and YSYEKL. J was trimmed by 2 bases and V by 2 bases; bases with no gene match: 7. The CDR3 sequence: CASSQRTSGTDTKNIQYF. DNA of the CDR3: TGCGCCAGCAGCCAAAGGACTAGCGGGACGGATACCAAAAACATTCAGTACTTC.

With respect to this clone: Distinct nucleotide sequences in the sample also encode this CDR3. The J gene is TRBJ1-6, the V gene TRBV18, with 10 bases lining up with TRBD1. J was trimmed by 10 bases and V by 3 bases; bases with no gene match: 3. The V gene's germline CDR1 is KGHSH and CDR2 LQKENI. CDR3 size: 14 residues. CDR3 residues: CASSPDRGGSPLHF. CDR3 DNA sequence: TGTGCCAGCTCACCGGACAGGGGGGGATCACCCCTCCACTTT.

The V call is TRBV5-1, the J call TRBJ2-7; a weak D match, TRBD2 (6 bases). In germline, CDR1 is SGHRS, CDR2 YFSETQ. V was shortened by 4 bases and J by 3 bases, with 14 bases between the two germline ends. There are 14 residues in the CDR3. The CDR3 DNA reads TGCGCCAGCAGCCCGGGACTTAACAACTACGAGCAGTACTTC. This translates into CASSPGLNNYEQYF.

The gene calls are TRBV18 and TRBJ1-2; TRBD1 matches 11 bases. The V gene end was trimmed by 5 bases and the J gene end by 7 bases; junction bases not matched to a gene: 3. This CDR3 region has 13 residues. Germline V gene sequence: CDR1 KGHSH, CDR2 LQKENI. DNA for the CDR3: TGTGCCAGCTCATCGGGACAGGGGGGTGGCTACACCTTC. Its translation is CASSSGQGGGYTF. The variable domain in full, completed from reference TRBV18 and TRBJ1-2, reads NAGVMQNPRHLVRRRGQEARLRCSPMKGHSHVYWYRQLPEEGLKFMVYLQKENIIDESGMPKERFSAEFPKEGPSILRIQQVVRGDSAAYFCASSSGQGGGYTFGSGTRLTVV.

The chain combines TRBV6-5 with TRBJ2-1; D gene ambiguous. CDR1 is MNHEY and CDR2 is SVGAGI in the germline V gene. This CDR3 comprises 13 residues. Trimming cost V 5 bases and J 4 bases, with 9 bases left between them. The CDR3 here is CASSTQLYNEQFF. The CDR3, as DNA: TGTGCCAGCAGTACCCAACTATACAATGAGCAGTTCTTC.

Remarks on this clone: Other DNA sequences in this sample translate to the same CDR3. CDR3 region: CASSSQGLGQPQHF. CDR3 DNA: TGTGCCAGCAGCTCTCAGGGGCTTGGGCAGCCCCAGCATTTT. The V and J genes are TRBV7-2 and TRBJ1-5; possible D gene TRBD1, 6 bases. Between the trimmed V and J ends, which lost 4 bases and 7 bases, there was a span of 14 bases. The CDR3 spans 14 residues. Germline V gene sequence: CDR1 SGHTA, CDR2 FQGNSA.

This clone was recorded only once. The genes are TRBV27 and TRBJ1-6; possible D gene TRBD1, 6 bases. Germline V gene data show CDR1 as MNHEY and CDR2 as SMNVEV (reference sequence). The CDR3 sequence is 14 residues long. V was clipped by 5 bases and J by 6 bases, with 11 bases between them. In DNA form, the CDR3 reads TGTGCCAGCAGTACAGGGTGGTTTAATTCACCCCTCCACTTT. Residues: CASSTGWFNSPLHF.

This chain joins TRBV3-1 (or the pseudogene TRBV3-2) and TRBJ2-2, with unresolved D. This CDR3 has 16 amino acids. Per germline, CDR1 LGHDT and CDR2 YNNKEL (reference sequence). Trimming stripped 0 bases from V and 0 bases from J, with 8 bases between. The CDR3 loop reads CASSQDPDSNTGELFF. CDR3 DNA sequence: TGTGCCAGCAGCCAAGATCCAGATTCGAACACCGGGGAGCTGTTTTTT.

This chain links TRBV5-1 with TRBJ1-1; D uncertain. This CDR3 is built from 17 residues. Trimming stripped 1 base from V and 0 bases from J, with 16 bases between. CDR1 and CDR2 from the germline V gene are SGHRS and YFSETQ. The CDR3 here is CASSLLGSPHMNTEAFF. In DNA form, the CDR3 reads TGCGCCAGCAGCTTGCTGGGCTCACCTCATATGAACACTGAAGCTTTCTTT.

V is TRBV6-5 and J is TRBJ2-7; TRBD2 matches at 11 bases. This CDR3 spans 14 amino acids. Germline loops: CDR1 MNHEY, CDR2 SVGAGI. After removal of 7 bases from V and 7 bases from J, the junction contained 9 bases not matched to a gene. The CDR3 protein is CASTPGTSGREQYF. CDR3 DNA sequence: TGTGCCAGCACCCCTGGGACTAGCGGAAGAGAGCAGTACTTC.

V and J are TRBV9 and TRBJ2-7, with TRBD1 matching 7 bases. The CDR3 has 15 residues. Trimming cost V 0 bases and J 0 bases; bases outside gene matches: 3. CDR1 and CDR2 from the germline V gene are SGDLS and YYNGEE. CDR3 protein: CASSVAGTVSYEQYF. DNA for the CDR3: TGTGCCAGCAGCGTAGCTGGGACAGTCTCCTACGAGCAGTACTTC.

V usage is TRBV30 and J usage is TRBJ1-5, with a possible D match to TRBD1 (6 bases). The V gene's germline CDR1 is GTSNPN and CDR2 SVGIG (reference sequence). The CDR3 spans 14 residues. Trimming shortened V by 6 bases and J by 0 bases, and 12 bases separated the two germline ends. For the CDR3, the DNA is TGTGCCTGTACTCCAGGGGCTAGCAATCAGCCCCAGCATTTT. Its translation is CACTPGASNQPQHF.

The chain employs TRBV21-1 and TRBJ1-6; TRBD1 is the table's D call and was not checked against the DNA. TRBV21-1 is a listed pseudogene. The CDR3 loop spans 14 amino acids. The CDR3 sequence is CASSRDRGNSPLHF. CDR3 coding DNA: TGTGCCAGCAGCCGAGACAGGGGAAATTCACCCCTCCACTTT.

The V gene is TRBV3-1 (or the pseudogene TRBV3-2), the J gene TRBJ1-1, with a tentative D call TRBD1 (5 bases). Trimming took 5 bases from V and 1 from J, leaving 17 bases between them. The length of the CDR3 is 16 residues. Germline V gene sequence: CDR1 LGHDT, CDR2 YNNKEL (reference sequence). This CDR3 reads CASSFQPRVQNTEAFF. CDR3 DNA: TGTGCCAGCAGCTTCCAACCCAGGGTTCAGAACACTGAAGCTTTCTTT.

V is TRBV5-1 and J is TRBJ2-1; 11 bases agree with TRBD2. The CDR3 runs to 16 residues. Germline V gene data show CDR1 as SGHRS and CDR2 as YFSETQ. V lost 0 bases and J lost 7; bases outside the gene matches: 6. The CDR3 region has the DNA TGCGCCAGCAGCTTGGCTGTACTAGCGGGAGTGAATGAGCAGTTCTTC. Its translation is CASSLAVLAGVNEQFF. The variable domain in full, with the rest retrieved from reference TRBV5-1 and TRBJ2-1, is KAGVTQTPRYLIKTRGQQVTLSCSPISGHRSVSWYQQTPGQGLQFLFEYFSETQRNKGNFPGRFSGRQFSNSRSEMNVSTLELGDSALYLCASSLAVLAGVNEQFFGPGTRLTVL.

The V gene is TRBV10-1, the J gene TRBJ2-3; TRBD1 agrees at 7 bases. V shed 6 bases and J 2 bases; nucleotides not matched to a gene: 8. The CDR3 covers 15 residues. Germline V gene data show CDR1 as WNHNN and CDR2 as SYGVQD (reference sequence). This CDR3 reads CASSQTGRITDTQYF. The CDR3, as DNA: TGCGCCAGCAGCCAGACAGGGCGGATCACAGATACGCAGTATTTT.

This clone has only one observation. CDR3 amino acids: CASSLGTSGSRRDYEQYF. In DNA form, the CDR3 reads TGTGCCAGCAGCTTAGGGACTAGCGGGAGTCGGAGGGACTACGAGCAGTACTTC. This rearrangement joins TRBV7-6 to TRBJ2-7, with 13 positions matching TRBD2. V lost 1 base, J lost 3 bases, and 9 bases stayed unmatched. The CDR3 covers 18 residues. Germline lookup yields CDR1 SGHVS and CDR2 FNYEAQ.

The CDR3 sequence: CASSPWAGIDNEQFF. The CDR3 nucleotides are TGTGCCAGCTCACCATGGGCGGGCATTGACAATGAGCAGTTCTTC. This chain joins TRBV18 and TRBJ2-1; possible D gene TRBD2, 5 bases. Germline V gene sequence: CDR1 KGHSH, CDR2 LQKENI. This CDR3 has 15 amino acids. V was shortened by 2 bases and J by 5 bases, with 13 bases between the two germline ends.